Below, 17 T cell receptor beta chains from the same sample are listed, as sequenced in a study of monozygotic twins with inflammatory bowel disease. TCRdb reanalyzed the 5' RACE reads and collapses them to one entry per CDR3 protein, without DNA. In total, the table holds roughly 120,000 distinct CDR3 sequences. Source material: blood. All receptors come from a human donor with ulcerative colitis or Crohn's disease, or a healthy co-twin of an affected twin (not recorded which).

The chain employs TRBV2 and TRBJ1-3. CDR1 SNHLY and CDR2 FYNNEI come from the germline V gene. This CDR3 has 15 residues. CDR3 sequence: CASSFSLRSGNTIYF.

The J gene is TRBJ2-1, the V gene TRBV7-2. The CDR3 contains 15 residues. Germline-derived CDR1 and CDR2 are SGHTA and FQGNSA. The CDR3 loop reads CASSLSGTTYNEQFF.

The rearrangement joins TRBV3-1 to TRBJ2-7; absent DNA, TCRdb's TRBD1 call cannot be checked. Germline assignment: CDR1 LGHDT and CDR2 YNNKEL (reference sequence). This CDR3 contains 15 residues. CDR3 loop: CASSQEGGQRAEQYF.

The chain carries TRBV29-1 and TRBJ1-1; TCRdb calls TRBD1, which cannot be checked without DNA. Germline V gene lookup returns CDR1 SQVTM and CDR2 ANQGSEA. The CDR3 extends over 15 amino acids. CDR3 loop: CSASGGWGMNTEAFF.

The rearrangement joins TRBV6-5 to TRBJ2-3; the D call of TRBD1 rests on TCRdb alone, since no DNA is present to check it. The CDR3 loop spans 16 amino acids. Germline assignment: CDR1 MNHEY and CDR2 SVGAGI. CDR3: CASSYLSQTRSDTQYF.

This chain uses TRBV28 with TRBJ1-5; TCRdb gives TRBD1 as the D gene, but with no DNA this cannot be confirmed. Per germline, CDR1 MDHEN and CDR2 SYDVKM. The CDR3 contains 16 residues. The CDR3 protein is CASSLKSRGTNQPQHF.

This sequence joins TRBV7-3 and TRBJ2-4. The CDR3 is 16 residues long. Germline CDR1 is SGHTA and CDR2 is FQGTGA. CDR3: CASSFVDDLAKNIQYF.

This rearrangement joins TRBV21-1 to TRBJ2-7. TRBV21-1 is a listed pseudogene. This CDR3 is 12 amino acids long. CDR3 protein: CASSKATYEQYF.

This chain connects TRBV5-6 to TRBJ2-5. Germline CDR1 SGHDT, CDR2 YYEEEE. The length of the CDR3 is 13 residues. CDR3 protein: CASSSVNQETQYF.

The V gene is TRBV7-9, the J gene TRBJ1-2. The CDR3 totals 14 residues. Germline V gene lookup returns CDR1 SEHNR and CDR2 FQNEAQ (reference sequence). CDR3 loop: CASSLDGGARGYTF.

CDR3 sequence: CASSLVDSGGNEQFF. J is TRBJ2-1 and V is TRBV11-2; with no DNA, the TCRdb D assignment of TRBD2 cannot be verified. Germline CDR1 SGHAT, CDR2 FQNNGV. The CDR3 length is 15 residues.

The chain couples TRBV29-1 to TRBJ2-1. CDR3 size: 11 residues. Germline-derived CDR1 and CDR2 are SQVTM and ANQGSEA. The CDR3: CSVEGDYEQFF.

The chain uses TRBV7-8 and TRBJ2-3; the D call of TRBD2 rests on TCRdb alone, since no DNA is present to check it. The germline CDR1 and CDR2 sequences are SGHVS and FQNEAQ. This CDR3 is built from 17 residues. This chain's CDR3 is CASSLGWLALGADTQYF.

The V gene is TRBV11-2, the J gene TRBJ2-1; TCRdb names TRBD1, which stays unverified in the absence of DNA. CDR1 is SGHAT and CDR2 is FQNNGV in the germline V gene. The CDR3 covers 15 residues. This CDR3 is CASTLVRAGLGEQFF.

V is TRBV5-1 and J is TRBJ2-4; without DNA, the TCRdb call of TRBD2 cannot be checked. CDR1 and CDR2 (germline): SGHRS, YFSETQ. The CDR3 loop spans 14 amino acids. The chain's CDR3 is CASSLEGGENIQYF. Supplemented by reference TRBV5-1 and TRBJ2-4, the full variable domain reads KAGVTQTPRYLIKTRGQQVTLSCSPISGHRSVSWYQQTPGQGLQFLFEYFSETQRNKGNFPGRFSGRQFSNSRSEMNVSTLELGDSALYLCASSLEGGENIQYFGAGTRLSVL.

The rearrangement joins TRBV12-3 or TRBV12-4 to TRBJ2-1. This CDR3 is 13 amino acids long. The CDR3 protein is CASSFTLATEQFF.

The rearrangement links TRBV28 to TRBJ1-1; the D gene TCRdb calls, TRBD1, cannot be checked with no DNA. CDR1 is MDHEN and CDR2 is SYDVKM in the germline V gene. The CDR3 extends over 17 amino acids. The CDR3 protein is CASSLGRGLFRNTEAFF.